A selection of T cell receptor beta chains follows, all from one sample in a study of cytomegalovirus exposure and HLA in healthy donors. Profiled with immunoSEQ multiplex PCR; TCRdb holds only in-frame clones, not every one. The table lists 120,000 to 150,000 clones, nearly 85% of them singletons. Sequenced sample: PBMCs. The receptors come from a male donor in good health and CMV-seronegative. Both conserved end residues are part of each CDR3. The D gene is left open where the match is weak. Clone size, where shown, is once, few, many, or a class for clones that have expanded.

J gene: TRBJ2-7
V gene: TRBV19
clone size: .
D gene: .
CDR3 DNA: TGTGCCAGTAGTATTACTAGCCCATACTCCTACGAGCAGTACTTC
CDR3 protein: CASSITSPYSYEQYF

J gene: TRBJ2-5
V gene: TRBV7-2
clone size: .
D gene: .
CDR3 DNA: TGTGCCAGCAGCTACAGTGCCGTGGAGACCCAGTACTTC
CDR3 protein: CASSYSAVETQYF

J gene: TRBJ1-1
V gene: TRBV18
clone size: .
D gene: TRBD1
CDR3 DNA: TGTGCCAGCTCACCCCGGACAGGGGCCCATACCTTGAACACTGAAGCTTTCTTT
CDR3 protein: CASSPRTGAHTLNTEAFF

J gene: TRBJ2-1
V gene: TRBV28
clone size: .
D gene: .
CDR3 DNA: TGTGCCAGCACCCCCCACTCGAGAGGAAGGAATGAGCAGTTCTTC
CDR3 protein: CASTPHSRGRNEQFF

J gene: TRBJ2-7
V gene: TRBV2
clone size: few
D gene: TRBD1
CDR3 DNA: TGTGCCAGCAGTTTGACAGGGACCTACGAGCAGTACTTC
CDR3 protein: CASSLTGTYEQYF

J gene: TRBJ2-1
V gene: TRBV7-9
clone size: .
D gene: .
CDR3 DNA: TGTTCCAGCGATGCTTTTGAACAGAACTACAATGAGCAGTTCTTC
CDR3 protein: CSSDAFEQNYNEQFF

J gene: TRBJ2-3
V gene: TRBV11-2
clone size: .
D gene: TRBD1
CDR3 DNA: TGTGCCAGCAGCTTAGGCAGGGGGAGCACAGATACGCAGTATTTT
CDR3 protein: CASSLGRGSTDTQYF

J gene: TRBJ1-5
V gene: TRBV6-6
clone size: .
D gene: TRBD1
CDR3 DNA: TGTGCCAGCAGTACAGGGGGCGGCCAGCCCCAGCATTTT
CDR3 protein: CASSTGGGQPQHF

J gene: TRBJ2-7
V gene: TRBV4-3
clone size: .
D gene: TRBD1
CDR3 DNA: TGCGCCAGCAGCCAAGATGGGGACAGGGGAACCTACGAGCAGTACTTC
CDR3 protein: CASSQDGDRGTYEQYF

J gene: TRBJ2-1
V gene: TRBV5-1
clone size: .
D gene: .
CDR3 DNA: TGCGCCAGCAGCCCTGGAGGAACCGACAATGAGCAGTTCTTC
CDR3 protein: CASSPGGTDNEQFF

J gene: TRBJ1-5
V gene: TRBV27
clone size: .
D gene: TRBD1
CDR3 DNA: TGTGCCAGCAGTTGGGACAGGGTTCAGCCCCAGCATTTT
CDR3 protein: CASSWDRVQPQHF

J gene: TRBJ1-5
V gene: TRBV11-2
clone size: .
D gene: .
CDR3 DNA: TGTGCCAGCAGCCCGCGGGACGGTATTAGCAATCAGCCCCAGCATTTT
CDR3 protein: CASSPRDGISNQPQHF

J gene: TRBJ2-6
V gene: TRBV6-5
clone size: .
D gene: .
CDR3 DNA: TGTGCCAGCAGTTACTCGGGCCTCTCTGGGGCCAACGTCCTGACTTTC
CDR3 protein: CASSYSGLSGANVLTF

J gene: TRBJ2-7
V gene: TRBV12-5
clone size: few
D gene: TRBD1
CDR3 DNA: TGTGCTAGTGGTTTCCCGGGACAGGGTTCCTACGAGCAGTACTTC
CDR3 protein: CASGFPGQGSYEQYF

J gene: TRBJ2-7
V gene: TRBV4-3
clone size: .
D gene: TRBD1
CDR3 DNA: TGCGCCAGCAGCCAAATTAGGGGGCTCTCCTACGAGCAGTACTTC
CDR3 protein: CASSQIRGLSYEQYF

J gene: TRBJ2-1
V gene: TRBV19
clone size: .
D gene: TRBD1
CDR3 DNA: TGTGCCAGTAGTTCCCGGGACAGGGCTTCGAAATCTTACAATGAGCAGTTCTTC
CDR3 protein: CASSSRDRASKSYNEQFF

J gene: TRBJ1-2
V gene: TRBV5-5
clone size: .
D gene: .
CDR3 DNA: TGTGCCAGCAGCTTGTCTCCAGGAGGGAACTATGGCTACACCTTC
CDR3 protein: CASSLSPGGNYGYTF

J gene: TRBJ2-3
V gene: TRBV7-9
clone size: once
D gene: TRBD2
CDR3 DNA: TGTGCCAGCAGCTTCGGACTAGCGGGAGCACTCACTAGCACAGATACGCAGTATTTT
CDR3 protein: CASSFGLAGALTSTDTQYF

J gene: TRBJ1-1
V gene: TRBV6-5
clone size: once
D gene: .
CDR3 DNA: TGTGCCCGCAGAGGGGGAGGGGCTTTGAACACTGAAGCTTTCTTT
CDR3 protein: CARRGGGALNTEAFF

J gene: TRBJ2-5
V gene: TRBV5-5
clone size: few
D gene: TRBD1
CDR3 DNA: TGTGCCAGCATTCGGGACAGCCAAGAGACCCAGTACTTC
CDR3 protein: CASIRDSQETQYF

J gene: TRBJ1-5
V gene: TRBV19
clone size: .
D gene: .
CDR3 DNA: TGTGCCAGTAGTATCACAGGGCTAAATCAGCCCCAGCATTTT
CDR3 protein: CASSITGLNQPQHF

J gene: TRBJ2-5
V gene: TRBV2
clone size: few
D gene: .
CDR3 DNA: TGTGCCAGCAACGTCGACAGCCAAGGGACCCAGTACTTC
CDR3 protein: CASNVDSQGTQYF

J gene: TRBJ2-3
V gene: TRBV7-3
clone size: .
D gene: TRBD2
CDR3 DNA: TGTGCCAGCAGCTTAAATATAGGCCTAGCGGGGTTAGATACGCAGTATTTT
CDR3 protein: CASSLNIGLAGLDTQYF

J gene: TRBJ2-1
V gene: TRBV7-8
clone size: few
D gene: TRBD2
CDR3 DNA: TGTGCCAGCAGCTTAACGGCGTACGGTGGGGCTAGCGGGCGGCATGAGCAGTTCTTC
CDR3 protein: CASSLTAYGGASGRHEQFF

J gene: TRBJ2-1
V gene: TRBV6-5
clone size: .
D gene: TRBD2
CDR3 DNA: TGTGCCAGCAGGCACAGCGGGAGCTCCTACAATGAGCAGTTCTTC
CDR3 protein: CASRHSGSSYNEQFF

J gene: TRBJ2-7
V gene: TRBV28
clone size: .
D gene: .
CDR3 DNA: TGTGCCAGCAGTTTGTCGGCAGGCTTAAGCTACGAGCAGTACTTC
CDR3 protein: CASSLSAGLSYEQYF

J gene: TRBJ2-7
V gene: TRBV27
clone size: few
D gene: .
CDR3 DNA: TGTGCCAGCAGTTTCAAGGAGAAGCCGGCATACGAGCAGTACTTC
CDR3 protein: CASSFKEKPAYEQYF

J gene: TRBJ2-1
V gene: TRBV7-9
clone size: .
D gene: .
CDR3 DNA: TGTGCCAGCAGTGGTCTCGATTTCGGTGAGCAGTTCTTC
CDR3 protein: CASSGLDFGEQFF

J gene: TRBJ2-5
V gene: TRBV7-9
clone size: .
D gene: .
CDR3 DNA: TGTGCCAGCAGCTTAGAAGTGGGCGTGGGAGAGACCCAGTACTTC
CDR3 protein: CASSLEVGVGETQYF

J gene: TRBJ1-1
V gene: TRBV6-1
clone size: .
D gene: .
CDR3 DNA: TGTGCCAGCAGAGAACAGCGGAACACTGAAGCTTTCTTT
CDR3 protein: CASREQRNTEAFF

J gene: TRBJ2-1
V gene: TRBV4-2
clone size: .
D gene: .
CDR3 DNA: TGTGCCAGCAGCCAAGCTGGAGTAGAGGGTTACAATGAGCAGTTCTTC
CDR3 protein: CASSQAGVEGYNEQFF

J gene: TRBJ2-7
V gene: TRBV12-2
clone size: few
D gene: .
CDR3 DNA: TGTGCAAGTCGCTTAAGAAAAATGGGGTCCAGGGGGGTCTACGAGCAGTACTTC
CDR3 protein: CASRLRKMGSRGVYEQYF

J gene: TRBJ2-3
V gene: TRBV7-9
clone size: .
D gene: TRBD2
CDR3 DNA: TGTGCCAGCAGCTTATTAACCGGGACTAGCGAACCAGATACGCAGTATTTT
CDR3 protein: CASSLLTGTSEPDTQYF

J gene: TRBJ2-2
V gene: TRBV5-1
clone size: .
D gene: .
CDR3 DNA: TGCGCCAGCAGCACCCAGGGTTGGGAGCTGTTTTTT
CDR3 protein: CASSTQGWELFF

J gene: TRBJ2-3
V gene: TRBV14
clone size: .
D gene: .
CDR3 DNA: TGTGCCAGCAGCTCCGGAGATACGCAGTATTTT
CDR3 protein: CASSSGDTQYF

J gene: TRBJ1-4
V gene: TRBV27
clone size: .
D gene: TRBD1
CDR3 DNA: TGTGCCAGCAAATTTATACAGGGGACGGATGAAAAACTGTTTTTT
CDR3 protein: CASKFIQGTDEKLFF

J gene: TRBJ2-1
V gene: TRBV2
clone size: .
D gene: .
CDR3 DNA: TGTGCCAGCAGCCTAGGGGTCTACAATGAGCAGTTCTTC
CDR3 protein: CASSLGVYNEQFF

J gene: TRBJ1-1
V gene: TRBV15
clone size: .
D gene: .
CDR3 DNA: TGTGCCACCAGCAGAGATCATAGGGAGACTGAAGCTTTCTTT
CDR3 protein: CATSRDHRETEAFF

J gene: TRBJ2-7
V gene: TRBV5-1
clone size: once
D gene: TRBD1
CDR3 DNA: TGCGCCAGCAGCTTGACCGCCGGGACAGGGGTATACGAGCAGTACTTC
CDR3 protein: CASSLTAGTGVYEQYF

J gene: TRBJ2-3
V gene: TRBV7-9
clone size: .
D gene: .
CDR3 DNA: TGTGCCAGCAGCCCTATGGGGGGGCCCATGGGAACGCAGTATTTT
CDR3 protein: CASSPMGGPMGTQYF

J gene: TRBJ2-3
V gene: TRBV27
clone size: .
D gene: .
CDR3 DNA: TGTGCCAGCAATAGACTAAGCACAGATACGCAGTATTTT
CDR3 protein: CASNRLSTDTQYF

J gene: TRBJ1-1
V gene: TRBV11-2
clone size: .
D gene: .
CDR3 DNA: TGTGCCAGCAGCTTAGATCAGGGGCGGGTTGAAGCTTTCTTT
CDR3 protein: CASSLDQGRVEAFF

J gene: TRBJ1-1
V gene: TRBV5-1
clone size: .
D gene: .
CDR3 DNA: TGCGCCAGCAGCTCGGACAGCTTGAACACTGAAGCTTTCTTT
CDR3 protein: CASSSDSLNTEAFF

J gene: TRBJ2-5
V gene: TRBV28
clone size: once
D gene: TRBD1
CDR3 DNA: TGTGCCAGCAGCCCCGACAGGGGGCTGGAGACCCAGTACTTC
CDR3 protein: CASSPDRGLETQYF

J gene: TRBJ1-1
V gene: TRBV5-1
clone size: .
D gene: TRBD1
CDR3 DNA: TGCGCCAGCAGCTTGGGACAGGGGACGCGATATACTGAAGCTTTCTTT
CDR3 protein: CASSLGQGTRYTEAFF

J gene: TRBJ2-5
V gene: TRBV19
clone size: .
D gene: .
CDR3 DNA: TGTGCCAGTAGTATAGTCGGGACACTCCAAGAGACCCAGTACTTC
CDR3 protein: CASSIVGTLQETQYF

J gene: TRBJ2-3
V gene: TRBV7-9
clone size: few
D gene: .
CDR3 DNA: TGTGCCAGCAGCTTAGCCCCCCGTAAGAGGGACAAAACAGATACGCAGTATTTT
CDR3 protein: CASSLAPRKRDKTDTQYF

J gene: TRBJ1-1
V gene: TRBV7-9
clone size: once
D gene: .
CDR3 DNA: TGTGCCAGCAGCGCCCGACAGGAGAACACTGAAGCTTTCTTT
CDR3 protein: CASSARQENTEAFF

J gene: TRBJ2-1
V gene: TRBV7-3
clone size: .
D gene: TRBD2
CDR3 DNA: TGTGCCAGCAGCTTACAAACGGGAGGTCTGGGTGAGCAGTTCTTC
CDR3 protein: CASSLQTGGLGEQFF

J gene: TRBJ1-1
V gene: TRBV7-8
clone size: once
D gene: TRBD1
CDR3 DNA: TGTGCCAGCAGTGTTGACAGGGGGAACACTGAAGCTTTCTTT
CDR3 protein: CASSVDRGNTEAFF

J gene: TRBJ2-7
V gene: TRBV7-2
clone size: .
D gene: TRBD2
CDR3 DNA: TGTGCCAGCAGGAACCCTAGCGGGACCTACGAGCAGTACTTC
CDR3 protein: CASRNPSGTYEQYF

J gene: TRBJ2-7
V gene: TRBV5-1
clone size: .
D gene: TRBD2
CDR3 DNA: TGCGCCAGCAGCCCCCGACTAGCGGGAGAACACGAGCAGTACTTC
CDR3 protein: CASSPRLAGEHEQYF

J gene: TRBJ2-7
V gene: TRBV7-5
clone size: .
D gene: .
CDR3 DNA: TGTTCCAGAAGCTTAGTGTCGACAGGGATTGAGGAGCAGTACTTC
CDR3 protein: CSRSLVSTGIEEQYF

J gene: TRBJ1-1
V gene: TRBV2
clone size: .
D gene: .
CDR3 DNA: TGTGCCAGCAGATATAACAGGGACACTGAAGCTTTCTTT
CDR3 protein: CASRYNRDTEAFF

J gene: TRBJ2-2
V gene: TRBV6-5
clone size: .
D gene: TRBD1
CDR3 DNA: TGTGCCAGCAGTTACTCGCAAGGACAGGCCGGGGAGCTGTTTTTT
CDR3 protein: CASSYSQGQAGELFF

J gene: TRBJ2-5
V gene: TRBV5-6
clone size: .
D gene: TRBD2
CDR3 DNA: TGTGCCAGCAGCCCTAGCGGGGGGGCCTCATGGGAGACCCAGTACTTC
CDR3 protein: CASSPSGGASWETQYF

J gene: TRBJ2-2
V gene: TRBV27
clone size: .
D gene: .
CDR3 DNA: TGTGCCAGCAGTTTTAACCGGCGGGGGAACACCGGGGAGCTGTTTTTT
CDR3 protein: CASSFNRRGNTGELFF

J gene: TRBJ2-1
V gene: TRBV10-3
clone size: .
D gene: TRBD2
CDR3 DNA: TGTGCCATCAGCCTGGGACTAGCGGGAGTGGGGGATGAGCAGTTCTTC
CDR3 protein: CAISLGLAGVGDEQFF

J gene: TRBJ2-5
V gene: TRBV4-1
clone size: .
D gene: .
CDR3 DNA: TGCGCCAGCAGCCAAATAGGACAGAAAGAGACCCAGTACTTC
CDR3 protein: CASSQIGQKETQYF